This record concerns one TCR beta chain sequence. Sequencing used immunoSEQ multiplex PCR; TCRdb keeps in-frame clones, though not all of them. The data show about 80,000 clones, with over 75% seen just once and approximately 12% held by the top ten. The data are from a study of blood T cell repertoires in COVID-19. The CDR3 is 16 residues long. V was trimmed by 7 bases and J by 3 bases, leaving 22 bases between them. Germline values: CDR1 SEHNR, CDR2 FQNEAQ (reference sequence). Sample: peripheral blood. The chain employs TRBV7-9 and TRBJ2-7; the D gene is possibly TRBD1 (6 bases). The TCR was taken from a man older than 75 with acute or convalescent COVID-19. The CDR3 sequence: CASTGAGKGEDYEQYF. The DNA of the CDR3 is TGTGCCAGCACCGGAGCAGGGAAGGGGGAAGACTACGAGCAGTACTTC. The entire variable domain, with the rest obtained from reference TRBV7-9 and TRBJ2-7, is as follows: DTGVSQNPRHKITKRGQNVTFRCDPISEHNRLYWYRQTLGQGPEFLTYFQNEAQLEKSRLLSDRFSAERPKGSFSTLEIQRTEQGDSAMYLCASTGAGKGEDYEQYFGPGTRLTVT.